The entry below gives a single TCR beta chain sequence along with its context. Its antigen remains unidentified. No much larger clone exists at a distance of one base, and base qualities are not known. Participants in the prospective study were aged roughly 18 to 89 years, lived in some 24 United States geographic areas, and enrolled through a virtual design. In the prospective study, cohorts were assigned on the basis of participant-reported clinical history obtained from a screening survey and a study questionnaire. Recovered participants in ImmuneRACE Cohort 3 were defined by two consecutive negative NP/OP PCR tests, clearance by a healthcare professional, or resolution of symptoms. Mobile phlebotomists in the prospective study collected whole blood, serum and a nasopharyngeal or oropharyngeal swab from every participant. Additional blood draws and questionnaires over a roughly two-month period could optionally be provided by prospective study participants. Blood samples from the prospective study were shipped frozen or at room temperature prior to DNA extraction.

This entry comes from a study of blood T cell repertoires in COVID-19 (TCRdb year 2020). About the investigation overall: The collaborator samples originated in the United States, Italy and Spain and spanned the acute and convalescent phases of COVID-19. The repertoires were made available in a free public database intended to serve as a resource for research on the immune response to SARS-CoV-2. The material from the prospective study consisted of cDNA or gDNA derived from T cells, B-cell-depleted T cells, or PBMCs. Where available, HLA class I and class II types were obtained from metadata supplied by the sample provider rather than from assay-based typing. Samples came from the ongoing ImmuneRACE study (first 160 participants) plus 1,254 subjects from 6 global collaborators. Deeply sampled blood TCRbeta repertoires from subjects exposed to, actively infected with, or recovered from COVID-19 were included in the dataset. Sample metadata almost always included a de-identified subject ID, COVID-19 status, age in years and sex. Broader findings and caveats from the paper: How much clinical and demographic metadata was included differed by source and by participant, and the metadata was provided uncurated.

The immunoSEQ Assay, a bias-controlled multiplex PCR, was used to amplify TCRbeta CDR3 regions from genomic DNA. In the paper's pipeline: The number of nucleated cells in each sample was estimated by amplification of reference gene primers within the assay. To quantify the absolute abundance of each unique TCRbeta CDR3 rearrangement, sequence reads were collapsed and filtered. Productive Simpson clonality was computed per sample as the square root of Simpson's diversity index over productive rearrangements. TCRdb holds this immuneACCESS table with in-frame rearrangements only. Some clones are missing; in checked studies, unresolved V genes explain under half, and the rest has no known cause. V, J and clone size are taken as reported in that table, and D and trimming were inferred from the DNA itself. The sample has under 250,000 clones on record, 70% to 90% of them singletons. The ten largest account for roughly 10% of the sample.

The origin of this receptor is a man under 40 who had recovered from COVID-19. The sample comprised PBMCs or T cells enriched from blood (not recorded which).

The DNA reads as follows: TGTGCCAGCAGTTCCCCTAGCTACGAGCAGTACTTC. This codes for CASSSPSYEQYF. In this chain, TRBV27 is recombined with TRBJ2-7; the D gene lacks a confident call. The germline V gene (reference sequence) yields MNHEY for CDR1 and SMNVEV for CDR2. The CDR3 has 12 amino acids, counting the end cysteine and phenylalanine. The entry retains the CDR3 DNA only, 36 bases that are in frame from base 1. At the junction V is shortened by 4 bases and J by 3 bases, with 7 bases in between.